The 16 T cell receptor beta chains below come from one sample, sequenced in a study of T cells in Graves' hyperthyroidism and ophthalmopathy. The investigators amplified TCR beta CDR3 regions from RNA transcripts. In the first-round RT-PCR of the TCR CDR3, the HTBI primer set was used. TCRdb analysed the multiplex PCR reads with MiXCR anew, one entry per CDR3 protein. The sample consists of 340,000 or so distinct CDR3 sequences, roughly 17% of them appearing once. The sample was blood. The receptors derive from a man younger than 45 with Graves' hyperthyroidism.

The chain uses TRBV5-1 and TRBJ2-7; D remains ambiguous. V gave up 7 bases and J gave up 0 bases, with 11 bases separating them. Germline assignment: CDR1 SGHRS and CDR2 YFSETQ. There are 13 residues in the CDR3. This CDR3 is CASALAISYEQYF. CDR3 DNA sequence: TGCGCCAGCGCCTTGGCTATCTCCTACGAGCAGTACTTC.

V and J are TRBV7-3 and TRBJ2-1; 9 bases match TRBD1. Germline V gene sequence: CDR1 SGHTA, CDR2 FQGTGA. This CDR3 contains 13 residues. The junction had 7 bases not matched to a gene; V was cut back by 4 bases and J by 12 bases. The CDR3 reads CASSSGQGVGQFF. The CDR3 nucleotides read TGTGCCAGCAGCTCGGGACAGGGAGTAGGGCAGTTCTTC.

This clonotype was seen ten or more times. The J gene is TRBJ2-2, the V gene TRBV11-3; the match to TRBD2 covers 10 bases. This CDR3 has 18 amino acids. Germline assignment: CDR1 SGHNT and CDR2 YENEEA. V lost 2 bases and J lost 0; bases outside the gene matches: 6. CDR3 coding DNA: TGTGCCAGCAGCTTACCTAGCGGGAGTGCTTCGAACACCGGGGAGCTGTTTTTT. Encoded protein: CASSLPSGSASNTGELFF.

The chain uses TRBV11-2 and TRBJ2-1; the match to TRBD2 covers 13 bases. The CDR3 consists of 18 residues. Germline CDR1 is SGHAT and CDR2 is FQNNGV. Trimming cost V 3 bases and J 1 base; bases outside gene matches: 6. The CDR3 DNA follows: TGTGCCAGCAGCTTTGGACTAGCGGGAGTTTCGTCCTACAATGAGCAGTTCTTC. Protein: CASSFGLAGVSSYNEQFF.

Notes on this clonotype: This may stem from a read error, because a much larger clone lies one nucleotide away. This chain joins TRBV5-1 and TRBJ2-2; the D gene is possibly TRBD2 (6 bases). This CDR3 spans 15 amino acids. The germline CDR1 and CDR2 sequences are SGHRS and YFSETQ. CDR3 in amino acids: CACSPTSGEAGELFF. The CDR3 DNA follows: TGCGCCTGCAGCCCGACTTCCGGGGAGGCCGGGGAGCTGTTTTTT.

On this clonotype: A much bigger clone sits one base away, suggesting this may be a read error. The chain has TRBV11-2 and TRBJ2-2; possibly TRBD2 for D (6 bases). CDR1 SGHAT and CDR2 FQNNGV come from the germline V gene. This CDR3 comprises 16 residues. The CDR3 bases are TGTGCCAGCAGCTCTTTAGGGACTGTCAACACCGGGGAGCCGTTTTTT. It codes for CASSSLGTVNTGEPFF.

On this clonotype itself: A read error may explain this, as a much larger clone is one base away. The chain joins TRBV5-4 to TRBJ2-1; TRBD2 matches at 8 bases. Germline-derived CDR1 and CDR2 are SGHNT and YYREEE (reference sequence). CDR3 size: 15 residues. The CDR3: CASSESGSFYDEQFF. CDR3 DNA: TGTGCCAGCAGCGAAAGCGGGAGTTTCTACGATGAGCAGTTCTTC.

This clonotype has a count of ten or more. This chain connects TRBV3-1 to TRBJ1-1; D remains ambiguous. CDR3 length: 12 residues. In germline, CDR1 is LGHDT, CDR2 YNNKEL (reference sequence). Trimming took 5 bases from V and 8 from J, leaving 12 bases between them. This chain's CDR3 is CASSDGPQEAFF. The CDR3 bases are TGTGCCAGCAGCGACGGGCCGCAGGAAGCTTTCTTT.

This clonotype was found a few times. The chain has TRBV18 and TRBJ1-6, with 10 bases identical to TRBD1. The CDR3 sequence is 15 residues long. The V segment lost 6 bases and the J segment 10 bases; nucleotides outside the gene matches: 9. CDR1 and CDR2 from the germline V gene are KGHSH and LQKENI. CDR3 region: CASSRTGTGDSPLHF. The CDR3 DNA is TGTGCCAGCTCCCGGACCGGGACAGGGGACTCACCCCTCCACTTT.

This chain joins TRBV4-2 and TRBJ1-1; D is unresolved. The CDR3 runs to 17 residues. The germline V and J ends were trimmed by 3 bases and 5 bases, with 22 bases remaining between them. Germline CDR1 and CDR2: LGHNA and YNFKEQ. Here the CDR3 DNA reads TGTGCCAGCAGCCATGGAACCAAAATACTTGGGCTGACTGAAGCTTTCTTT. Protein: CASSHGTKILGLTEAFF.

CDR3 in DNA: TGTGCCAGCAGTACACTCCGCTCTGGAAACACCATATATTTT. The encoded protein is CASSTLRSGNTIYF. The chain joins TRBV2 to TRBJ1-3; D is uncertain. This CDR3 contains 14 residues. Between the trimmed V and J ends, which lost 5 bases and 0 bases, there was a span of 8 bases. Germline assignment: CDR1 SNHLY and CDR2 FYNNEI. The full variable domain, its missing parts supplied by reference TRBV2 and TRBJ1-3, is EPEVTQTPSHQVTQMGQEVILRCVPISNHLYFYWYRQILGQKVEFLVSFYNNEISEKSEIFDDQFSVERPDGSNFTLKIRSTKLEDSAMYFCASSTLRSGNTIYFGEGSWLTVV.

This clonotype was seen ten or more times. The J gene is TRBJ2-1, the V gene TRBV20-1, with 9 bases that match TRBD2. The CDR3 runs 14 residues. Germline values: CDR1 DFQATT, CDR2 SNEGSKA (reference sequence). The junction had 5 bases not matched to a gene; V was cut back by 4 bases and J by 4 bases. CDR3 sequence reads: CSANGLALYNEQFF. CDR3 DNA sequence: TGCAGTGCTAATGGACTAGCGCTTTACAATGAGCAGTTCTTC.

This clonotype occurred many times. J is TRBJ2-7 and V is TRBV5-1; the D gene is possibly TRBD2 (7 bases). The CDR3 extends over 18 amino acids. V was trimmed by 0 bases and J by 2 bases, leaving 21 bases between them. The germline V gene has CDR1 SGHRS and CDR2 YFSETQ. CDR3 nucleotides: TGCGCCAGCAGCTTGGTAAAGGGGGGAGGGCCGGTCGCCTACGAGCAGTACTTC. Protein sequence: CASSLVKGGGPVAYEQYF.

The sample holds many counts of this clonotype. The chain carries TRBV27 and TRBJ2-7; TRBD2 aligns across 9 bases. Germline loops: CDR1 MNHEY, CDR2 SMNVEV (reference sequence). Trimming took 8 bases from V and 3 from J; bases not matched to a gene: 8. CDR3 size: 14 residues. This chain's CDR3 is CASGIAGVGYEQYF. The CDR3 region has the DNA TGTGCCAGCGGTATAGCGGGAGTGGGCTACGAGCAGTACTTC.

This clonotype has at least ten counts. The chain joins TRBV7-2 to TRBJ2-7; 7 bases fit TRBD1. The V gene's germline CDR1 is SGHTA and CDR2 FQGNSA. CDR3 length: 14 residues. V shed 4 bases, J shed 4 bases, and the junction held 7 bases outside the gene matches. The CDR3: CASSSRGQVYEQYF. In DNA form, the CDR3 reads TGTGCCAGCAGCTCCCGAGGACAGGTTTACGAGCAGTACTTC.

This clonotype was counted only a few times. This sequence joins TRBV27 and TRBJ2-1, with D maybe TRBD1 (6 bases). The CDR3 loop spans 14 amino acids. Germline loops: CDR1 MNHEY, CDR2 SMNVEV (reference sequence). With 2 bases removed from V and 5 bases from J, the gap between germline ends came to 10 bases. In DNA, the CDR3 is TGTGCCAGCAGTTTAACAGGGAGAAACAATGAGCAGTTCTTC. Translated, it gives CASSLTGRNNEQFF.